This T cell receptor (beta chain) stems from a study of radiotherapy plus CTLA-4 blockade in lung cancer. General observations from the study: In blood, tumor-derived TCR clones expanded after radiotherapy plus ipilimumab.

Generated by immunoSEQ multiplex PCR, the TCRdb table keeps only in-frame clones and is missing some. Of about 77,000 clones listed, nearly 75% were seen once; the top ten hold approximately 9.9%. For this clone: Its antigen remains unidentified.

Chemo-refractory metastatic non-small-cell lung cancer patients were treated with focal radiation plus CTLA-4 blockade with ipilimumab. CDR3 length: 15 residues. The trim removed 2 bases at V and 2 bases at J, leaving 2 bases unmatched. Germline CDR1 is SNHLY and CDR2 is FYNNEI. Sequencing used peripheral blood, obtained from a patient treated with radiotherapy plus ipilimumab. This TCR derives from a human donor with non-small cell lung cancer whose response to radiotherapy plus ipilimumab could not be evaluated. The chain uses TRBV2 and TRBJ1-2; 10 bases fit TRBD1. DNA for the CDR3: TGTGCCAGCAGTGAATCGACAGGGGGCAACTATGGCTACACCTTC. It translates to CASSESTGGNYGYTF.